One sample yielded the 25 T cell receptor beta chains listed below, sequenced in a study of control samples from healthy donors and cancer patients (dated by TCRdb to between 2020 and 2021). Library creation used the immunoSEQ multiplex PCR assay. Imported from immuneACCESS, the table was reduced by TCRdb to in-frame sequences with V and J called. These copies leave out some clones; in studies compared against another copy, an unresolved V gene accounts for under half, and the cause of the remainder is not known. This sample gives approximately 170,000 clones in total; 90% of them show up just once. Around 1.4% of the sample lies in the top ten. Material: blood. The receptor source for this set is a woman between 45 and 65 years old in good health.

The V and J genes are TRBV19 and TRBJ1-2; TRBD1 matches at 7 bases. The CDR3 is 14 residues long. Looked up from germline, CDR1 is LNHDA and CDR2 is SQIVND (reference sequence). The ends lost 7 bases at V and 3 bases at J; junction bases unmatched: 8. The CDR3 DNA reads as TGTGCCAGTACCAGACAGGGTTACGACTATGGCTACACCTTC. This codes for CASTRQGYDYGYTF.

This rearrangement joins TRBV5-4 to TRBJ2-5; D is unresolved. The CDR3 length is 13 residues. In germline, CDR1 is SGHNT, CDR2 YYREEE (reference sequence). V was cut by 1 base and J by 2 bases, with 6 bases left in between. The CDR3 here is CASSLIGQETQYF. In DNA form, the CDR3 reads TGTGCCAGCAGCTTGATAGGACAAGAGACCCAGTACTTC.

This chain links TRBV3-1 (or the pseudogene TRBV3-2) with TRBJ2-3; 7 bases line up with TRBD2. V dropped 4 bases and J dropped 3; count of bases not matched to a gene: 22. The CDR3 contains 20 residues. Germline assignment: CDR1 LGHDT and CDR2 YNNKEL (reference sequence). In DNA form, the CDR3 reads TGTGCCAGCAGCCGCCAAAGCCAAGGGTGGCGGGAGTGGATGACAGATACGCAGTATTTT. This gives the protein CASSRQSQGWREWMTDTQYF.

The V gene is TRBV6-5, the J gene TRBJ1-5; D call uncertain. Germline V gene lookup returns CDR1 MNHEY and CDR2 SVGAGI. V was pared by 8 bases and J by 2 bases, with 13 bases between. The CDR3 has 14 amino acids. DNA of the CDR3: TGTGCCAGCTCCGTCTCGCAGGGCAATCAGCCCCAGCATTTT. This sequence encodes CASSVSQGNQPQHF.

V gene TRBV27 combines with J gene TRBJ1-1; D may be TRBD1 (5 bases). This CDR3 contains 16 residues. The germline V gene has CDR1 MNHEY and CDR2 SMNVEV (reference sequence). Trimming took 1 base from V and 1 from J, leaving 13 bases between them. The CDR3 loop reads CASSLLKSGPNTEAFF. CDR3 coding DNA: TGTGCCAGCAGTTTATTAAAATCGGGGCCGAACACTGAAGCTTTCTTT.

The CDR3 loop reads CASTLRAKNQPQHF. CDR3 coding DNA: TGTGCCAGCACCTTGCGGGCAAAGAATCAGCCCCAGCATTTT. This rearrangement joins TRBV2 to TRBJ1-5; D is ambiguous. V lost 7 bases and J 4 bases, leaving 14 bases between the germline ends. The CDR3 is 14 residues long. Germline-derived CDR1 and CDR2 are SNHLY and FYNNEI.

The rearrangement uses TRBV2 and TRBJ1-6; perhaps TRBD1 as D (5 bases). The germline CDR1 and CDR2 sequences are SNHLY and FYNNEI. Trimming left V 11 bases short and J 10 bases short, with 15 bases between. This CDR3 contains 12 residues. CDR3: CAGQGFTSPLHF. CDR3 bases: TGTGCCGGCCAGGGTTTCACCTCACCCCTCCACTTT. Full variable domain (rest looked up from reference TRBV2 and TRBJ1-6): EPEVTQTPSHQVTQMGQEVILRCVPISNHLYFYWYRQILGQKVEFLVSFYNNEISEKSEIFDDQFSVERPDGSNFTLKIRSTKLEDSAMYFCAGQGFTSPLHFGNGTRLTVT.

The chain joins TRBV6-2 or TRBV6-3 to TRBJ1-5, with D possibly TRBD1 on 6 matching bases. V lost 3 bases and J 5 bases, leaving 11 bases between the germline ends. The CDR3 length is 14 residues. Germline V lookup: CDR1 MNHEY, CDR2 SVGEGT. The CDR3 DNA follows: TGTGCCAGCAGTTATCAGGGGTTGTATCAGCCCCAGCATTTT. This sequence encodes CASSYQGLYQPQHF.

This clone was detected a few times. This chain joins TRBV9 and TRBJ2-7; 7 bases line up with TRBD1. The CDR3 runs 14 residues. The J segment lost 2 bases and the V segment lost 3 bases, leaving 5 bases of the junction unmatched. Germline lookup yields CDR1 SGDLS and CDR2 YYNGEE. The CDR3 reads CASSGQGLPYEQYF. The CDR3 DNA sequence: TGTGCCAGCAGCGGACAGGGTCTGCCCTACGAGCAGTACTTC.

V usage is TRBV6-1 and J usage is TRBJ1-2; D remains unclear. Trimming took off 2 bases at V and 8 bases at J, with 9 bases between the two ends. Germline CDR1 and CDR2: MNHNS and SASEGT. The CDR3 spans 12 residues. CDR3 nucleotides: TGTGCCAGCAGTGAAAGTGGTTTAGGCTACACCTTC. It is translated as CASSESGLGYTF.

The CDR3 spells CASSPLAYETQYF. In nucleotides, the CDR3 is TGCGCCAGCAGCCCTCTAGCATACGAGACCCAGTACTTC. V is TRBV5-1 and J is TRBJ2-5; TRBD2 might be the D (5 bases). This CDR3 has 13 residues. The V gene's germline CDR1 is SGHRS and CDR2 YFSETQ. V shed 4 bases and J shed 5 bases, with 12 bases lying between them. Filled out from reference TRBV5-1 and TRBJ2-5, the complete variable domain reads KAGVTQTPRYLIKTRGQQVTLSCSPISGHRSVSWYQQTPGQGLQFLFEYFSETQRNKGNFPGRFSGRQFSNSRSEMNVSTLELGDSALYLCASSPLAYETQYFGPGTRLLVL.

CDR3: CASSARGGLNQETQYF. CDR3 sequence (DNA): TGTGCCAGTAGTGCACGGGGGGGCCTGAACCAAGAGACCCAGTACTTC. The chain carries TRBV19 and TRBJ2-5; 8 bases align to TRBD2. The V and J ends lost 5 bases and 0 bases, in that order; junction bases with no gene match: 8. Germline values: CDR1 LNHDA, CDR2 SQIVND (reference sequence). The CDR3 runs 16 residues.

The J gene is TRBJ1-2, the V gene TRBV10-1, with D perhaps TRBD1 (5 bases). In germline, CDR1 is WNHNN, CDR2 SYGVQD (reference sequence). The germline V and J ends were trimmed by 2 bases and 5 bases, with 12 bases remaining between them. There are 14 residues in the CDR3. The CDR3 spells CASSEPRAVYGYTF. In nucleotides, the CDR3 is TGCGCCAGCAGTGAGCCCAGGGCCGTGTATGGCTACACCTTC.

This rearrangement joins TRBV19 to TRBJ2-7; the D gene is possibly TRBD1 (6 bases). Germline V gene sequence: CDR1 LNHDA, CDR2 SQIVND (reference sequence). Trimming took off 8 bases at V and 1 base at J, with 9 bases between the two ends. This CDR3 spans 12 amino acids. DNA of the CDR3: TGTGCCAGTTTAGGGGGATCCTACGAGCAGTACTTC. Its protein product is CASLGGSYEQYF.

V is TRBV7-2 and J is TRBJ1-3, with D unclear. Germline V gene lookup returns CDR1 SGHTA and CDR2 FQGNSA. V was clipped by 3 bases and J by 0 bases, with 12 bases between them. CDR3 length equals 16 residues. CDR3 bases: TGTGCCAGCAGCTTCTCATCGACGGGCTCTGGAAACACCATATATTTT. This translates into CASSFSSTGSGNTIYF.

CDR3 region: CASTAGGPYEQYF. The CDR3, as DNA: TGTGCCAGTACTGCGGGAGGGCCCTACGAGCAGTACTTC. The genes are TRBV19 and TRBJ2-7; 9 bases are shared with TRBD2. CDR1 and CDR2 from the germline V gene are LNHDA and SQIVND (reference sequence). V trimming: 7 bases; J trimming: 2 bases; junction bases outside the gene matches: 3. The CDR3 consists of 13 residues.

This clone has just one count. This chain uses TRBV2 with TRBJ2-1; 8 nucleotides match TRBD2. Germline V lookup: CDR1 SNHLY, CDR2 FYNNEI. This CDR3 is built from 16 residues. The ends lost 3 bases at V and 8 bases at J; junction bases unmatched: 12. For the CDR3, the DNA is TGTGCCAGCAGTGACCGAGCGGGAGTACTGTTGCATGAGCAGTTCTTC. It specifies CASSDRAGVLLHEQFF.

This chain connects TRBV28 to TRBJ1-2; TRBD1 is a possible D gene (5 bases). V was pared by 6 bases and J by 8 bases, with 16 bases between. The germline V gene encodes CDR1 MDHEN and CDR2 SYDVKM. CDR3 size: 13 residues. DNA for the CDR3: TGTGCCAGCAGACCCGGGGACCCCGGAGGCTACACCTTC. Translation: CASRPGDPGGYTF.

The V and J genes are TRBV11-2 and TRBJ2-1; D gene uncertain. This CDR3 region has 13 residues. Deletions cut 0 bases from V and 6 bases from J, with 6 bases between. The germline V gene encodes CDR1 SGHAT and CDR2 FQNNGV. In DNA, the CDR3 is TGTGCCAGCAGCTTAGATAGGACCAATGAGCAGTTCTTC. This encodes CASSLDRTNEQFF.

The gene calls are TRBV9 and TRBJ1-6; the D gene is possibly TRBD1 (5 bases). Germline V gene sequence: CDR1 SGDLS, CDR2 YYNGEE. The V end lost 4 bases, the J end lost 8 bases, and 7 bases lay between the germline ends. This CDR3 has 12 residues. DNA for the CDR3: TGTGCCAGCAGCCCGGGGGATTCACCCCTCCACTTT. Amino acids: CASSPGDSPLHF.

This rearrangement joins TRBV5-1 to TRBJ1-1; D might be TRBD1 (5 bases). Trimming took 4 bases from V and 4 from J, leaving 11 bases between them. Germline-derived CDR1 and CDR2 are SGHRS and YFSETQ. The CDR3 sequence is 13 residues long. Here the CDR3 DNA reads TGCGCCAGCAGCCCCCAGGGAGGCACTGAAGCTTTCTTT. This translates into CASSPQGGTEAFF.

The chain has TRBV28 and TRBJ2-1; 12 nucleotides line up with TRBD2. The germline CDR1 and CDR2 sequences are MDHEN and SYDVKM. This CDR3 region has 15 residues. V was clipped by 2 bases and J by 9 bases; unmatched bases: 5. Written as DNA, the CDR3 is TGTGCCAGCAGTTTAGGACTAGCGGGATATTCTGAGCAGTTCTTC. This gives the protein CASSLGLAGYSEQFF.

The chain has TRBV4-2 and TRBJ2-7; D is possibly TRBD1 (6 bases). CDR1 and CDR2 from the germline V gene are LGHNA and YNFKEQ. CDR3 length: 16 residues. The germline V and J ends were trimmed by 1 base and 3 bases, with 16 bases remaining between them. The CDR3 spells CASSQGPTGSYYEQYF. CDR3 nucleotide sequence: TGTGCCAGCAGCCAAGGCCCGACAGGTTCTTACTACGAGCAGTACTTC.

The sample holds one count of this clone. The chain recombines TRBV5-4 with TRBJ2-5; 8 bases match TRBD2. The junction had 5 bases not matched to a gene; V was cut back by 2 bases and J by 5 bases. Germline loops: CDR1 SGHNT, CDR2 YYREEE (reference sequence). The length of the CDR3 is 14 residues. The CDR3 region is CASSFLAGQETQYF. The DNA of the CDR3 is TGTGCCAGCAGCTTTTTAGCGGGGCAGGAGACCCAGTACTTC.

The chain carries TRBV28 and TRBJ1-2; 8 nucleotides align to TRBD1. CDR3 size: 12 residues. Germline V gene lookup returns CDR1 MDHEN and CDR2 SYDVKM. Written as DNA, the CDR3 is TGTGCGATAGGCGGACAGGGCAATGGCTACACCTTC. It yields the protein CAIGGQGNGYTF.